One and the same sample provided the 30 T cell receptor beta chains below, sequenced in a study of graft-versus-host responses after intestinal transplantation. Sequencing was performed with immunoSEQ multiplex PCR; in TCRdb, only in-frame clones are kept and a portion is missing. The data show 130,000 or so clones, around 90% seen once. No cognate antigen is known for these TCRs. This material consisted of unstimulated CD4+ T cells sorted from spleen or lymph node cells, taken before intestinal transplant. All receptors come from a human donor who received an intestinal transplant.

V is TRBV11-3 and J is TRBJ1-1; D remains unclear. CDR3 length: 14 residues. The V end was cut by 5 bases, the J end by 5 bases, with 15 bases between. The germline gives CDR1 SGHNT, CDR2 YENEEA. The DNA for the CDR3 is TGTGCCAGCAGCACCGATCTGCTAAGGACTGAAGCTTTCTTT. Protein sequence: CASSTDLLRTEAFF.

The chain links TRBV7-2 to TRBJ1-2; no clear D gene. Germline CDR1 SGHTA, CDR2 FQGNSA. Deletions cut 2 bases from V and 3 bases from J, with 10 bases between. The CDR3 is 14 amino acids. The CDR3, as DNA: TGTGCCAGCAGCTTAAAGGGTGGGGACTATGGCTACACCTTC. Its protein product is CASSLKGGDYGYTF.

This chain joins TRBV5-1 and TRBJ1-1, with no clear D. Germline CDR1 and CDR2: SGHRS and YFSETQ. V lost 3 bases to trimming and J lost 4 bases, with 10 bases between them. The CDR3 is made up of 13 amino acids. This CDR3 reads CASSSEGRTEAFF. The DNA for the CDR3 is TGCGCCAGCAGCTCCGAAGGGCGCACTGAAGCTTTCTTT.

This clone turned up a few times. The DNA for the CDR3 is TGTGCCAGCAACTCAGGAACGAGGGGCGGATACACCTTC. It yields the protein CASNSGTRGGYTF. The V and J genes are TRBV6-5 and TRBJ1-2; TRBD1 might be the D (5 bases). The CDR3 is 13 amino acids. CDR1 and CDR2 (germline): MNHEY, SVGAGI. The germline V and J ends were trimmed by 7 bases and 11 bases, with 20 bases remaining between them.

This clone was recorded only once. The chain joins TRBV19 to TRBJ1-6; 9 bases match TRBD1. The CDR3 spans 13 residues. Germline-derived CDR1 and CDR2 are LNHDA and SQIVND (reference sequence). V shed 9 bases, J shed 9 bases, and the junction held 6 bases outside the gene matches. The CDR3 loop is CASVGTGSSPLHF. DNA for the CDR3: TGTGCCAGCGTGGGGACAGGGTCTTCACCCCTCCACTTT.

The rearrangement joins TRBV5-5 to TRBJ2-4; possibly TRBD2 for D (6 bases). Germline loops: CDR1 SGHKS, CDR2 YYEKEE (reference sequence). The CDR3 covers 16 residues. V lost 2 bases, J lost 1 base, and 13 bases lay in between. The CDR3: CASSFVGAGAKNIQYF. In DNA, the CDR3 is TGTGCCAGCAGCTTCGTAGGCGCGGGGGCCAAAAACATTCAGTACTTC.

The rearrangement links TRBV7-8 to TRBJ2-5, with 8 nucleotides matching TRBD1. The length of the CDR3 is 17 residues. CDR1 is SGHVS and CDR2 is FQNEAQ in the germline V gene. The junction had 13 bases not matched to a gene; V was cut back by 3 bases and J by 4 bases. The CDR3 sequence is CASSLRPTGGLAETQYF. In DNA form, the CDR3 reads TGTGCCAGCAGCTTGAGGCCTACAGGGGGGTTAGCAGAGACCCAGTACTTC.

J is TRBJ2-7 and V is TRBV14; 8 bases map to TRBD1. The germline gives CDR1 SGHDN, CDR2 FVKESK. V lost 0 bases and J lost 5; bases outside the gene matches: 6. The CDR3 sequence is 15 residues long. CDR3 loop: CASSQDPVTGDEQYF. DNA of the CDR3: TGTGCCAGCAGCCAAGATCCTGTGACAGGGGACGAGCAGTACTTC.

This chain links TRBV6-5 with TRBJ2-7, with 8 bases that match TRBD2. Unmatched junction bases numbered 13, after V lost 8 bases and J lost 4 bases. Germline CDR1 MNHEY, CDR2 SVGAGI. CDR3 length: 15 amino acids. The CDR3 region has the DNA TGTGCCAGCTCAGAATGGCGGGGGGTCCGGTACGAGCAGTACTTC. Amino acid sequence: CASSEWRGVRYEQYF.

This chain joins TRBV4-1 and TRBJ2-7, with D uncertain. The germline CDR1 and CDR2 sequences are MGHRA and YSYEKL. V lost 4 bases and J 3 bases, leaving 13 bases between the germline ends. The CDR3 sequence is 14 residues long. The CDR3 is CASSLASSGYEQYF. The CDR3 DNA is TGCGCCAGCAGCCTTGCCTCGTCGGGCTACGAGCAGTACTTC.

This sequence joins TRBV5-1 and TRBJ1-1; no clear D. V gave up 4 bases and J gave up 0 bases, with 13 bases separating them. This CDR3 contains 15 residues. The germline gives CDR1 SGHRS, CDR2 YFSETQ. CDR3 sequence reads: CASSPTRELNTEAFF. CDR3 in DNA: TGCGCCAGCAGCCCGACCCGGGAACTGAACACTGAAGCTTTCTTT.

The V gene is TRBV5-1, the J gene TRBJ2-3; D gene unclear. This CDR3 is 14 amino acids long. CDR1 is SGHRS and CDR2 is YFSETQ in the germline V gene. Trimming left V 3 bases short and J 3 bases short, with 11 bases between. CDR3 residues: CASSSRYVTDTQYF. The CDR3 DNA follows: TGCGCCAGCAGCTCCCGATACGTAACAGATACGCAGTATTTT.

The chain couples TRBV12-5 to TRBJ2-7; the D is unclear. Looked up from germline, CDR1 is LGHNT and CDR2 is FRNRAP. CDR3 length equals 12 residues. V lost 3 bases, J lost 7 bases, and 10 bases lay in between. Here the CDR3 reads CASGFGGLEQYF. The CDR3 DNA reads TGTGCTAGTGGTTTTGGCGGCCTAGAGCAGTACTTC.

The V gene is TRBV19, the J gene TRBJ1-6, with 7 positions matching TRBD1. CDR3 size: 14 residues. Germline values: CDR1 LNHDA, CDR2 SQIVND (reference sequence). J lost 10 bases, V lost 4 bases, and 7 bases had no gene match. The CDR3 reads CASSRQGSGSPLHF. CDR3 in DNA: TGTGCCAGTAGTAGACAGGGCAGCGGGTCACCCCTCCACTTT.

Only a few counts were recorded for this clone. J is TRBJ1-4 and V is TRBV7-9; 7 bases fit TRBD1. V dropped 5 bases and J dropped 8; count of bases not matched to a gene: 11. The CDR3 length is 15 residues. From germline, CDR1 is SEHNR and CDR2 FQNEAQ (reference sequence). CDR3 loop: CASSLGGQVKEKLFF. The DNA of the CDR3 is TGTGCCAGCAGCCTAGGAGGACAGGTGAAGGAAAAACTGTTTTTT.

The chain recombines TRBV7-6 with TRBJ1-6; tentative D call: TRBD1 (5 bases). Trimming stripped 0 bases from V and 8 bases from J, with 14 bases between. Germline V gene data show CDR1 as SGHVS and CDR2 as FNYEAQ. The CDR3 has 16 residues. CDR3 residues: CASSLAGGAADSPLHF. The CDR3 DNA follows: TGTGCCAGCAGCTTAGCGGGGGGAGCGGCTGATTCACCCCTCCACTTT.

The chain joins TRBV7-9 to TRBJ1-2; no firm D call. This CDR3 contains 13 residues. Germline CDR1 and CDR2: SEHNR and FQNEAQ (reference sequence). Trimming took off 1 base at V and 7 bases at J, with 10 bases between the two ends. In DNA, the CDR3 is TGTGCCAGCAGCTTAGAGGCTCGTGGTGGCTACACCTTC. Residues: CASSLEARGGYTF.

V is TRBV6-6 and J is TRBJ2-7, with a weak D call TRBD2 (6 bases). The V and J ends lost 7 bases and 6 bases respectively, with 22 bases between them. The germline V gene encodes CDR1 MNHNY and CDR2 SVGAGI (reference sequence). The CDR3 spans 15 residues. CDR3 nucleotide sequence: TGTGCCAGCAATTCCCCTAACGGGGGACTCTTCGAGCAGTACTTC. Amino acids: CASNSPNGGLFEQYF.

The V gene is TRBV7-9, the J gene TRBJ1-2; TRBD1 agrees at 8 bases. The CDR3 has 14 residues. V lost 2 bases, J lost 8 bases, and 7 bases stayed unmatched. Germline V lookup: CDR1 SEHNR, CDR2 FQNEAQ (reference sequence). The CDR3: CASSLSQTGGGYTF. CDR3 nucleotide sequence: TGTGCCAGCAGCTTATCCCAAACAGGGGGGGGCTACACCTTC.

The chain recombines TRBV19 with TRBJ2-7; D is possibly TRBD1 (5 bases). The CDR3 consists of 13 residues. Germline assignment: CDR1 LNHDA and CDR2 SQIVND (reference sequence). Trimming took 5 bases from V and 2 from J, leaving 10 bases between them. The CDR3 DNA sequence: TGTGCCAGTAGTCCAGACAGTACCTACGAGCAGTACTTC. This codes for CASSPDSTYEQYF.

The rearrangement uses TRBV19 and TRBJ2-3; tentative D call: TRBD2 (5 bases). The V gene lost 6 bases and the J gene lost 1 base, with 17 bases spanning the gap. The CDR3 spans 16 residues. Germline-derived CDR1 and CDR2 are LNHDA and SQIVND (reference sequence). The DNA for the CDR3 is TGTGCCAGTAGCGTATACTCGGGGATGCGCACAGATACGCAGTATTTT. This translates into CASSVYSGMRTDTQYF.

The chain has TRBV7-3 and TRBJ1-2, with D tentatively TRBD1 (5 bases). Germline CDR1 and CDR2: SGHTA and FQGTGA. The CDR3 is 14 amino acids. Trimming removed 0 bases from V and 6 bases from J, with 11 bases in between. CDR3: CASSLTSGQDGYTF. The CDR3 nucleotides read TGTGCCAGCAGCTTAACATCGGGGCAGGATGGCTACACCTTC.

This clone occurred a few times. The genes are TRBV5-4 and TRBJ1-6; D gene uncertain. The V end was cut by 4 bases, the J end by 0 bases, with 14 bases between. Germline CDR1 is SGHNT and CDR2 is YYREEE (reference sequence). This CDR3 contains 17 residues. The CDR3 region has the DNA TGTGCCAGCAGCATTACGACGTCGAGCTCCTATAATTCACCCCTCCACTTT. This sequence encodes CASSITTSSSYNSPLHF.

This clone has only one observation. The chain has TRBV11-3 and TRBJ1-1; no reliable D call. The CDR3 has 16 amino acids. The V end lost 3 bases, the J end lost 4 bases, and 18 bases lay between the germline ends. Germline CDR1 reads SGHNT; CDR2 reads YENEEA. This chain's CDR3 is CASSFLGGSIPTEAFF. The CDR3 DNA is TGTGCCAGCAGCTTTTTAGGAGGGAGTATCCCCACTGAAGCTTTCTTT.

The chain recombines TRBV6-1 with TRBJ2-1; D is undetermined. V lost 4 bases and J 4 bases, leaving 14 bases between the germline ends. The germline V gene encodes CDR1 MNHNS and CDR2 SASEGT. The CDR3 spans 15 residues. CDR3 amino acids: CASSVDLQPYNEQFF. CDR3 sequence (DNA): TGTGCCAGCAGTGTGGATCTCCAACCTTACAATGAGCAGTTCTTC.

The chain carries TRBV11-3 and TRBJ2-7; D might be TRBD2 (5 bases). CDR1 is SGHNT, CDR2 YENEEA, per germline. V lost 5 bases and J 7 bases, leaving 12 bases between the germline ends. The CDR3 contains 12 residues. The CDR3 DNA is TGTGCCAGCAGCACGATCCGGGGAGAGCAGTACTTC. Translated: CASSTIRGEQYF.

The rearrangement links TRBV9 to TRBJ2-5; D ambiguous. With 6 bases removed from V and 1 base from J, the gap between germline ends came to 16 bases. CDR1 and CDR2 from the germline V gene are SGDLS and YYNGEE. This CDR3 comprises 15 residues. CDR3 nucleotide sequence: TGTGCCAGCACCGCCAACACGGGCACCCAAGAGACCCAGTACTTC. Its translation is CASTANTGTQETQYF.

The genes are TRBV6-5 and TRBJ2-1; a weak D match, TRBD1 (6 bases). Germline-derived CDR1 and CDR2 are MNHEY and SVGAGI. The V and J ends lost 7 bases and 4 bases respectively, with 14 bases between them. The CDR3 sequence is 14 residues long. CDR3 amino acids: CASTRGAGYNEQFF. Written as DNA, the CDR3 is TGTGCCAGCACCAGGGGCGCAGGGTACAATGAGCAGTTCTTC.

The chain is built from TRBV4-1 and TRBJ2-7; the D gene could be TRBD1 or TRBD2 (5 bases each). V dropped 4 bases and J dropped 5 bases, with 21 bases sitting between them. The CDR3 spans 16 residues. Germline V gene lookup returns CDR1 MGHRA and CDR2 YSYEKL. The CDR3 protein is CASSRDTGVGENEQYF. The CDR3 nucleotides are TGCGCCAGCAGCCGAGATACAGGCGTGGGGGAAAACGAGCAGTACTTC.

The chain employs TRBV2 and TRBJ2-7; TRBD1 matches at 11 bases. This CDR3 spans 13 amino acids. Germline V CDR1 and CDR2: SNHLY, FYNNEI. With V trimmed by 8 bases and J by 7 bases, 7 bases remained unmatched. CDR3 in DNA: TGTGCCAGCCGGACAGGGGGCGCGGATGAGCAGTACTTC. As protein: CASRTGGADEQYF.